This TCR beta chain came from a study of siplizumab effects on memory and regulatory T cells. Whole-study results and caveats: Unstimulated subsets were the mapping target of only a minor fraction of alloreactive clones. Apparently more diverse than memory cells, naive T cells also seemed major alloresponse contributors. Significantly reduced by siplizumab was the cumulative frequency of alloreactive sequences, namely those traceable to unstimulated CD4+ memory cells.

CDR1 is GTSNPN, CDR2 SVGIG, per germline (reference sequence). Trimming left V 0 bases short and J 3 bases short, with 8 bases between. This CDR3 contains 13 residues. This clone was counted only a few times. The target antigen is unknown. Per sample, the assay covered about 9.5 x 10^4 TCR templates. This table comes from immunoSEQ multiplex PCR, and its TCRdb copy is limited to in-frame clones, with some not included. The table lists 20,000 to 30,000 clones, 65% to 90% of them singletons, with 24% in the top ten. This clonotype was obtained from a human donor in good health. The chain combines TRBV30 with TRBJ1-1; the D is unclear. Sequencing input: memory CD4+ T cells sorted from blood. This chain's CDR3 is CAWSVPAYTEAFF. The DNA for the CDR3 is TGTGCCTGGAGTGTTCCAGCCTACACTGAAGCTTTCTTT.